This T cell receptor beta chain comes out of a study of shared clonotypes between healthy human individuals. Study as a whole: Contributing individuals were a couple of females and a few males aged 18 to 49.

Findings of the study overall: On the whole, naive subsets had larger estimated richness than memory subsets had.

Naive CD8 isolation took CD45RO-negative cells positively selected for CCR7 and excluded terminally differentiated effector memory CD45RA+ cells. Trimming pared 5 bases from V and 4 bases from J, leaving 14 bases between. In germline, CDR1 is PRHDT, CDR2 FYEKMQ (reference sequence). The CDR3 contains 14 residues. Turning to this clone: Its antigen remains unknown.

Clones were sequenced by immunoSEQ multiplex PCR, and TCRdb holds only the in-frame ones, with some missing. The sample has 1.5 million to 2.5 million clones, over 85% seen once; the top ten hold approximately 1%. Sequencing was done on a sample of naive CD8+ T cells sorted from blood. The rearrangement uses TRBV13 and TRBJ1-1; D remains ambiguous. This sequence was found in a man younger than 35 in good health. CDR3 sequence (DNA): TGTGCCAGCAGCGCCTTTGGGGTGGGCACTGAAGCTTTCTTT. Residues: CASSAFGVGTEAFF.